A selection of T cell receptor beta chains follows, all from one sample in a study of T cells in tumors after PD-1 blockade. TCRdb's table, derived via immunoSEQ multiplex PCR, lists solely in-frame clones and lacks some. The sample includes 15,000 or so clones, roughly 85% of them seen just once. The sample consisted of PBMCs, taken after anti-PD-1 treatment. The receptors stem from a human donor with basal cell carcinoma. Each CDR3 is given without its conserved first and last residue. A D gene is named only where the DNA matches it firmly.

>TRBJ1-2|TRBV30|NA
AWAGGPGYT
>TRBJ1-4|TRBV6-1|TRBD1
ASSERQGAEKLF
>TRBJ2-5|TRBV4-1|NA
ASSRGGYLGGTQY
>TRBJ1-3|TRBV5-1|TRBD1
ASSPRDRVSDTIY
>TRBJ1-1|TRBV15|TRBD1
ATSKRTGGNTEAF
>TRBJ2-1|TRBV28|TRBD2
ASSLRRGGREGWNEQF
>TRBJ1-2|TRBV7-9|NA
ASSSGAYGYT
>TRBJ2-7|TRBV19|NA
ASRGGQREQY
>TRBJ2-4|TRBV28|NA
ASSPRKNIQY
>TRBJ2-4|TRBV19|TRBD2
ASTPGAGGAKNIQY
>TRBJ1-4|TRBV6-5|NA
ASRGGLANEKLF
>TRBJ2-1|TRBV5-6|NA
ASSLFDEQF
>TRBJ2-7|TRBV6-9|NA
ASSYGITERSYEQY
>TRBJ1-4|TRBV6-1|TRBD1
ASSEATGLF
>TRBJ1-3|TRBV5-1|TRBD1
ASSLGGTGGNTIY
>TRBJ2-7|TRBV3-1/TRBV3-2|NA
ASSQEEGGFLRNEQY
>TRBJ2-2|TRBV7-9|NA
ASSFDSPNTGELF
>TRBJ2-1|TRBV7-2|NA
ASSLGWNSYNEQF
>TRBJ2-1|TRBV28|NA
ASSTRGNEQF
>TRBJ1-4|TRBV29-1|NA
SAGAGALGEKLF
>TRBJ2-7|TRBV19|NA
ASSIRGYQQY
>TRBJ1-1|TRBV6-6|NA
ASSLDQGRTEAF
>TRBJ2-5|TRBV2|NA
ASSDNTGRETQY
>TRBJ1-6|TRBV29-1|NA
SVVWGGNSPLH
>TRBJ2-1|TRBV5-1|TRBD2
ASSLGAGVNEQF
>TRBJ2-3|TRBV28|TRBD1
ASRLQGARTDTQY
>TRBJ1-5|TRBV30|NA
AWSGGSNQPQH
>TRBJ1-5|TRBV12-3/TRBV12-4|TRBD1
ASRGQGNQPQH
>TRBJ2-5|TRBV7-9|TRBD1
ASSLGRQGEETQY
>TRBJ1-4|TRBV10-3|NA
AISQDLGPDEKLF
>TRBJ2-7|TRBV12-3/TRBV12-4|NA
ASRSTASYEQY
>TRBJ2-7|TRBV28|NA
ASSLAAYEQY
>TRBJ1-5|TRBV7-6|NA
ASSYGTGYNQPQH
>TRBJ1-4|TRBV5-1|TRBD1
ASSLGQGNEKLF
>TRBJ1-4|TRBV7-2|TRBD1
ASSPDLDRVGEKLF
>TRBJ2-1|TRBV3-1/TRBV3-2|TRBD1
ASRSRDRGSNEQF
>TRBJ1-4|TRBV18|TRBD1
ASSPTGSNNEKLF
>TRBJ2-1|TRBV7-2|NA
ASSFKRDNEQF
>TRBJ2-5|TRBV5-4|NA
ASSSVNGGQETQY
>TRBJ1-1|TRBV9|NA
ASSVGSRGDQEAF
>TRBJ1-2|TRBV7-2|NA
ASSLYGRGGNYGYT
>TRBJ2-3|TRBV9|NA
ASSLRGAYTDTQY
>TRBJ2-2|TRBV10-3|TRBD2
ATQGLAGAANTGELF
>TRBJ1-3|TRBV18|TRBD1
ASSPTGQGSSGNTIY
>TRBJ1-1|TRBV9|TRBD1
ASSPGTVNTEAF
>TRBJ1-6|TRBV19|NA
ASSDDGNRGSPLH
>TRBJ2-1|TRBV7-9|NA
ASSRRDTVLYNEQF
>TRBJ1-1|TRBV6-1|NA
ASSEVKVNTEAF
>TRBJ2-3|TRBV19|TRBD1
ASRDRGFTDTQY
>TRBJ2-6|TRBV28|NA
ASGGSSGANVLT
>TRBJ2-7|TRBV5-6|TRBD1
ASSPTGTGLGEQY
>TRBJ2-2|TRBV27|TRBD1
ASSLHGSGQAGTGELF
>TRBJ2-7|TRBV6-5|TRBD1
ATTGAYEQY